The 7 T cell receptor beta chains listed next were all sequenced from one sample in a study of T cell changes during pregnancy in multiple sclerosis. The method was immunoSEQ multiplex PCR; TCRdb's version includes in-frame clones alone and lacks a portion of them. The sample includes tens of thousands of clones, 75% to 95% seen only once; the top ten take 0.86%. The starting material was peripheral blood, obtained in the second trimester of pregnancy. The receptors stem from a female donor with multiple sclerosis, enrolled in a pregnancy study.

This clone was seen only once. This sequence joins TRBV7-2 and TRBJ1-6, with TRBD1 as a possible D gene (6 bases). There are 16 residues in the CDR3. The ends were cut back, 4 bases at V and 7 bases at J, with 17 bases in the middle. The germline V gene has CDR1 SGHTA and CDR2 FQGNSA. CDR3 residues: CASSSPGGQRNSPLHF. As DNA, the CDR3 is TGTGCCAGCAGCTCGCCCGGCGGACAGCGGAATTCACCCCTCCACTTT.

This chain uses TRBV7-8 with TRBJ1-5; 7 bases agree with TRBD1. The germline CDR1 and CDR2 sequences are SGHVS and FQNEAQ. The junction had 7 bases not matched to a gene; V was cut back by 2 bases and J by 3 bases. CDR3 length: 16 amino acids. The CDR3 bases are TGTGCCAGCAGCTTACTTTCCAGGGGGACCAATCAGCCCCAGCATTTT. This codes for CASSLLSRGTNQPQHF.

This clone was seen a handful of times. This chain connects TRBV19 to TRBJ1-1, with TRBD1 identical over 8 bases. After removal of 7 bases from V and 5 bases from J, the junction contained 3 bases not matched to a gene. The CDR3 has 12 residues. Germline loops: CDR1 LNHDA, CDR2 SQIVND (reference sequence). The CDR3 nucleotides are TGTGCCAGTAACCACAGGGGGACTGAAGCTTTCTTT. Translating it yields CASNHRGTEAFF.

The gene calls are TRBV7-2 and TRBJ1-1; D unresolved. The germline V and J ends were trimmed by 2 bases and 0 bases, with 10 bases remaining between them. The CDR3 spans 15 residues. CDR1 and CDR2 (germline): SGHTA, FQGNSA. CDR3: CASSLLGHLNTEAFF. Written as DNA, the CDR3 is TGTGCCAGCAGCTTACTAGGCCACTTGAACACTGAAGCTTTCTTT.

The DNA for the CDR3 is TGTGCCACCAGGGCGCCCGAACAGGGCGGGGGCTATGGCTACACCTTC. Translation gives CATRAPEQGGGYGYTF. The chain links TRBV19 to TRBJ1-2; D might be TRBD1 (6 bases). Per germline, CDR1 LNHDA and CDR2 SQIVND (reference sequence). This CDR3 spans 16 amino acids. The V and J ends lost 10 bases and 4 bases respectively, with 25 bases between them.

This rearrangement joins TRBV19 to TRBJ1-5; tentatively, D is TRBD1 (5 bases). The ends were cut back, 7 bases at V and 3 bases at J, with 13 bases in the middle. The CDR3 sequence is 14 residues long. Germline V gives CDR1 LNHDA, CDR2 SQIVND (reference sequence). CDR3 coding DNA: TGTGCCAGTACCAGGTGGGGGGACAATCAGCCCCAGCATTTT. As protein: CASTRWGDNQPQHF.

The rearrangement joins TRBV7-9 to TRBJ1-6; TRBD1 matches 7 bases. V shed 4 bases and J 6 bases; nucleotides not matched to a gene: 6. CDR1 and CDR2 from the germline V gene are SEHNR and FQNEAQ (reference sequence). CDR3 length: 15 residues. The CDR3 nucleotides are TGTGCCAGCAGCTCACGACAGGGATTTAATTCACCCCTCCACTTT. This codes for CASSSRQGFNSPLHF.